This record concerns one T cell receptor (beta chain) sequence. It lacks a known antigen. The input lacks base qualities; no much larger clone sits a single base away. These data come from a study of blood T cell repertoires in COVID-19 (dated by TCRdb to 2020 to 2022). About the investigation overall: Collaborator samples came from the United States, Italy and Spain and covered acute and convalescent phases of COVID-19. Deeply sampled blood TCRbeta repertoires from subjects exposed to, actively infected with, or recovered from COVID-19 were included in the dataset. The material from the prospective study consisted of cDNA or gDNA derived from T cells, B-cell-depleted T cells, or PBMCs. The samples were drawn from two sources: the first 160 participants of the ongoing ImmuneRACE study, and about 1,300 subjects contributed by 6 global collaborators. A freely available public database, intended as a resource for researchers studying the immune response to SARS-CoV-2, is where the repertoires were released. Where HLA class I and class II types were available, the types were taken from metadata supplied by the sample provider, not from assay-based typing. Nearly every sample came with metadata listing a de-identified subject ID, COVID-19 status, age in years and sex. Broad study findings and their caveats: The quantity of clinical and demographic metadata differed by source and by participant and was supplied without curation.

TCRbeta CDR3 regions were amplified from genomic DNA by means of the immunoSEQ Assay, a bias-controlled multiplex PCR. The original methods were these. The number of nucleated cells in each sample was estimated from the amplification of reference gene primers within the assay. To quantify the absolute abundance of each unique TCRbeta CDR3 rearrangement, sequence reads were collapsed and filtered. For each sample, productive Simpson clonality was calculated as the square root of Simpson's diversity index across productive rearrangements. TCRdb limited this immuneACCESS table to in-frame rearrangements with V and J called. A share of clones is missing; checked studies link under half to unresolved V genes, and the rest is unexplained. Clone size and the V and J calls come from that table; the DNA yielded D and trimming. Recorded for this sample are about 170,000 clones; approximately 84% of them occurred a single time. The ten largest clones add up to around 2.7% of the sample.

In Seattle, one collaborating source enrolled patients while the infection was active and tracked those patients longitudinally over the course of disease. Whole blood was collected in K2EDTA tubes by collaborating institutions according to the institutions' own protocols. For TCRbeta analysis, collaborators shipped samples in one of three forms: frozen whole blood, isolated PBMCs, or DNA extracted from either of those sample types. The clonotype comes from a woman over 75 with COVID-19, enrolled during active disease. The source material was peripheral blood.

The bases are TGTGCCAGTAGTATGGGGGGGGCTGGAAACACCATATATTTT. This codes for CASSMGGAGNTIYF. The chain links TRBV19 with TRBJ1-3; a tentative D call is TRBD1 (5 bases match). The CDR3 goes from the cysteine to the phenylalanine over 14 residues. Here the CDR3 DNA is all that survives: 42 bases in frame from base 1. Deletion took 3 bases off V and 2 bases off J, with a span of 8 bases between the germline ends. Sequences LNHDA (CDR1) and SQIVND (CDR2) are obtained from the germline V gene (reference sequence).